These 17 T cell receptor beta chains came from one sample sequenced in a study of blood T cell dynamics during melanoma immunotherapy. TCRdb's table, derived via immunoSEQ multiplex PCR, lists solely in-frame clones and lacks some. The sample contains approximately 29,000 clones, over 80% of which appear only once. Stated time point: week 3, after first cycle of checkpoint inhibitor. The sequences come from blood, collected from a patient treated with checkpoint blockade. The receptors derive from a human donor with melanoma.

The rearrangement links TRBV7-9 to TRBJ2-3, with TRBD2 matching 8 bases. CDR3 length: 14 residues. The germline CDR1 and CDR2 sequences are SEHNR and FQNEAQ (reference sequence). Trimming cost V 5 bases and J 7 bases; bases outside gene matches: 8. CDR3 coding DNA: TGTGCCAGCAGCCCCGCCGGGAGGGCTAATACGCAGTATTTT. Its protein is CASSPAGRANTQYF.

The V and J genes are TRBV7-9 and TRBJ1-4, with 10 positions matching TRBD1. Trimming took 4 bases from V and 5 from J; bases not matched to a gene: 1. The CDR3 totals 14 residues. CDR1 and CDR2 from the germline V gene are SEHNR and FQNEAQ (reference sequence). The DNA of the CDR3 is TGTGCCAGCAGCTCGGGACAGGGGAATGAAAAACTGTTTTTT. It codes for CASSSGQGNEKLFF.

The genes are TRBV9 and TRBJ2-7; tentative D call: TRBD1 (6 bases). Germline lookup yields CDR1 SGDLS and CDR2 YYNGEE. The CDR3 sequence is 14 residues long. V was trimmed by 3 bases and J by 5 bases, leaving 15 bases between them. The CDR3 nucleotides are TGTGCCAGCAGCGCTCTAGGGGGAAAGGACGAGCAGTACTTC. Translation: CASSALGGKDEQYF.

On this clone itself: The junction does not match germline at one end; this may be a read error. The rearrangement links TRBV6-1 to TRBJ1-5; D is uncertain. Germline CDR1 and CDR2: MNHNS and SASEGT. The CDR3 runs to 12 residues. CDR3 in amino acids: CASSESSQPQHF. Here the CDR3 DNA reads TGTGCCAGCAGTGAAAGCAGTCAGCCCCAGCATTTT.

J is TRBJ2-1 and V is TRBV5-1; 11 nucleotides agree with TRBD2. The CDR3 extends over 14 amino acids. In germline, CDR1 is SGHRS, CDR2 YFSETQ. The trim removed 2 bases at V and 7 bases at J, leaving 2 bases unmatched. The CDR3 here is CASSFSGRGNEQFF. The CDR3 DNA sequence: TGCGCCAGCAGCTTTAGCGGGAGGGGGAATGAGCAGTTCTTC.

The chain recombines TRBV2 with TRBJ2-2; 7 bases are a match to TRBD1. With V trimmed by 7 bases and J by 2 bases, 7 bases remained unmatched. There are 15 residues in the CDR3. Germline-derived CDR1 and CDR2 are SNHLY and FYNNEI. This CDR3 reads CASKENRGNTGELFF. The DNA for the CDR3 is TGTGCCAGCAAGGAGAACAGGGGAAACACCGGGGAGCTGTTTTTT. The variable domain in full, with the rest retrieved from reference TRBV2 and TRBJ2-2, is EPEVTQTPSHQVTQMGQEVILRCVPISNHLYFYWYRQILGQKVEFLVSFYNNEISEKSEIFDDQFSVERPDGSNFTLKIRSTKLEDSAMYFCASKENRGNTGELFFGEGSRLTVL.

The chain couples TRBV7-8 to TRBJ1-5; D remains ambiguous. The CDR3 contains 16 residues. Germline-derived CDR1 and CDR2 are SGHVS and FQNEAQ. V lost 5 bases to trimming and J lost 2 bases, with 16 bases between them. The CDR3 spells CASSKLGTERNQPQHF. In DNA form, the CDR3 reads TGTGCCAGCAGCAAGCTTGGCACAGAACGCAATCAGCCCCAGCATTTT. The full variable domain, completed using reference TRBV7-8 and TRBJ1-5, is GAGVSQSPRYKVAKRGQDVALRCDPISGHVSLFWYQQALGQGPEFLTYFQNEAQLDKSGLPSDRFFAERPEGSVSTLKIQRTQQEDSAVYLCASSKLGTERNQPQHFGDGTRLSIL.

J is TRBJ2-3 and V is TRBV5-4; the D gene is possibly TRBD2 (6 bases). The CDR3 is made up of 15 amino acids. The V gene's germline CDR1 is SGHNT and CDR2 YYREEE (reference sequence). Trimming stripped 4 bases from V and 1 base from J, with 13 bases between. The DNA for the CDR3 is TGTGCCAGCAGCCCTGGAGGGCATGGCACAGATACGCAGTATTTT. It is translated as CASSPGGHGTDTQYF.

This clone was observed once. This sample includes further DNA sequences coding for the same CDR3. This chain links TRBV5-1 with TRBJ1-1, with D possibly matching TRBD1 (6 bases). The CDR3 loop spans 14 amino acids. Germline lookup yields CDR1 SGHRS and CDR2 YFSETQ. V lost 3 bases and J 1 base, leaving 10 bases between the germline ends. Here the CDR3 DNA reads TGCGCCAGCAGCTCCGGACAGCCGAACACTGAAGCTTTCTTT. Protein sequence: CASSSGQPNTEAFF.

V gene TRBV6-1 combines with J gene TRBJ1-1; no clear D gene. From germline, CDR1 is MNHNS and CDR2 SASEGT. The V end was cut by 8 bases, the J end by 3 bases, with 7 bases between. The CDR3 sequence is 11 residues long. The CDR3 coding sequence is TGTGCCAGCGCCTGGGACACTGAAGCTTTCTTT. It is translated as CASAWDTEAFF.

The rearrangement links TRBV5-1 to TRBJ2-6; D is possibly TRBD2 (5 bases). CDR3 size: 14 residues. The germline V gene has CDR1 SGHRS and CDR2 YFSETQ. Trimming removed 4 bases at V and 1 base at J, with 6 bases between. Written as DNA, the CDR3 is TGCGCCAGCAGCCGGGAATCTGGGGCCAACGTCCTGACTTTC. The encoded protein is CASSRESGANVLTF.

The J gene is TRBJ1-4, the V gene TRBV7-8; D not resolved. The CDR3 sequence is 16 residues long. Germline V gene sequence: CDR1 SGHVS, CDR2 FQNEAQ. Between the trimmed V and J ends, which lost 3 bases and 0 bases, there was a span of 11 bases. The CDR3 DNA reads TGTGCCAGCAGCTTGGTCTCGATTGCAACTAATGAAAAACTGTTTTTT. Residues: CASSLVSIATNEKLFF.

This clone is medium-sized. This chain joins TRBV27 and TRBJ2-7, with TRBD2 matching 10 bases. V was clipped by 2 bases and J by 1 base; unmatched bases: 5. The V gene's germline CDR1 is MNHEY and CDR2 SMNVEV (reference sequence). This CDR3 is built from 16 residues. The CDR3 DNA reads TGTGCCAGCAGTTTAACTAGCGGGATCCTTTCCTACGAGCAGTACTTC. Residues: CASSLTSGILSYEQYF.

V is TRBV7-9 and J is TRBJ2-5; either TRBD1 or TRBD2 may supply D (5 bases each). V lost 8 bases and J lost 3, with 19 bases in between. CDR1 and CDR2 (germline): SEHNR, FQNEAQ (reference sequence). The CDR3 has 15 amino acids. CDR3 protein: CASCVLGWGKETQYF. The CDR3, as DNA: TGTGCCAGCTGTGTCCTAGGGTGGGGGAAAGAGACCCAGTACTTC.

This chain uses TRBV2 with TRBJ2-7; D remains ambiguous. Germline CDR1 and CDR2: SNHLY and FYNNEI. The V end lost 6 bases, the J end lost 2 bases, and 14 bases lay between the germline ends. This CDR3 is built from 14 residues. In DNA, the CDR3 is TGTGCCAGCAGCGACCAGACTGTCCCCTACGAGCAGTACTTC. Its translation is CASSDQTVPYEQYF.

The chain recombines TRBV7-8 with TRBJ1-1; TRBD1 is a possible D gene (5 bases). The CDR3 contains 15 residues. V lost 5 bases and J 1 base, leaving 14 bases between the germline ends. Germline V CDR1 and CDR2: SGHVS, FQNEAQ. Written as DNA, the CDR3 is TGTGCCAGCAGCGCGTCCAGGGAGGAGAACACTGAAGCTTTCTTT. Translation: CASSASREENTEAFF.

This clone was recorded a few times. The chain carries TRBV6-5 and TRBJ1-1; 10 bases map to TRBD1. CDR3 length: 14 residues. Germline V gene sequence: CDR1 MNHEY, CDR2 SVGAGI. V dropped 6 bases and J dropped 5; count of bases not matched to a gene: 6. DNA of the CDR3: TGTGCCAGCAGGGGACAGGGGTTTGAGACTGAAGCTTTCTTT. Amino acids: CASRGQGFETEAFF.